This passage covers 24 T cell receptor beta chains from one sample sequenced in a study of cytomegalovirus exposure and HLA in healthy donors. PCR used 60 Vbeta primers and 13 Jbeta primers. Only in-frame clones appear in the TCRdb table, and some are missing; sequencing was by immunoSEQ multiplex PCR. Among around 150,000 clones listed, about four fifths were seen once. Sequenced material: PBMCs. Every receptor here comes from a woman aged 50 to 65 in good health and CMV-seronegative.

The chain employs TRBV7-2 and TRBJ2-2, with TRBD2 identical over 10 bases. CDR3 length: 16 amino acids. Germline CDR1 and CDR2: SGHTA and FQGNSA. J lost 4 bases, V lost 1 base, and 3 bases had no gene match. Here the CDR3 DNA reads TGTGCCAGCAGCTTAGAACTAGCGGGACCCACCGGGGAGCTGTTTTTT. Translation: CASSLELAGPTGELFF. Based on the CDR3 plus reference TRBV7-2 and TRBJ2-2, the full variable domain is GAGVSQSPSNKVTEKGKDVELRCDPISGHTALYWYRQSLGQGLEFLIYFQGNSAPDKSGLPSDRFSAERTGGSVSTLTIQRTQQEDSAVYLCASSLELAGPTGELFFGEGSRLTVL.

This chain joins TRBV2 and TRBJ1-5; D unclear. CDR3 size: 15 residues. The V gene's germline CDR1 is SNHLY and CDR2 FYNNEI. Trimming shortened V by 4 bases and J by 6 bases, and 16 bases separated the two germline ends. CDR3 residues: CASSGFTPRGQPQHF. DNA of the CDR3: TGTGCCAGCAGTGGGTTCACACCGAGAGGTCAGCCCCAGCATTTT.

The rearrangement links TRBV30 to TRBJ1-2, with D unresolved. The length of the CDR3 is 12 residues. Germline V gene sequence: CDR1 GTSNPN, CDR2 SVGIG (reference sequence). Between the trimmed V and J ends, which lost 8 bases and 6 bases, there was a span of 16 bases. Here the CDR3 reads CAGRVGFDGYTF. CDR3 nucleotide sequence: TGTGCCGGGCGGGTCGGTTTCGATGGCTACACCTTC.

V gene TRBV5-1 combines with J gene TRBJ2-5, with 8 bases that match TRBD2. This CDR3 region has 16 residues. Trimming removed 0 bases from V and 1 base from J; junction bases left unmatched: 5. In germline, CDR1 is SGHRS, CDR2 YFSETQ. The CDR3 is CASSLERRGAQETQYF. CDR3 DNA: TGCGCCAGCAGCTTGGAAAGGCGGGGGGCCCAAGAGACCCAGTACTTC.

This clone was seen only once. This chain uses TRBV19 with TRBJ1-4, with D unclear. The CDR3 runs 12 residues. V was shortened by 5 bases and J by 7 bases, with 8 bases between the two germline ends. Germline lookup yields CDR1 LNHDA and CDR2 SQIVND (reference sequence). The CDR3 sequence: CASSPNGEKLFF. In DNA, the CDR3 is TGTGCCAGTAGTCCTAACGGTGAAAAACTGTTTTTT.

The chain carries TRBV9 and TRBJ2-1; 9 positions match TRBD1. CDR3 length equals 19 residues. Trimming took 4 bases from V and 5 from J; bases not matched to a gene: 19. CDR1 SGDLS and CDR2 YYNGEE come from the germline V gene. CDR3 protein: CASSIDRGRGGSINNEQFF. The CDR3 region has the DNA TGTGCCAGCAGCATCGACAGGGGGAGAGGCGGGAGTATCAACAATGAGCAGTTCTTC.

J is TRBJ2-2 and V is TRBV7-8; TRBD1 matches at 11 bases. CDR3 length: 16 amino acids. After removal of 4 bases from V and 6 bases from J, the junction contained 7 bases not matched to a gene. Germline CDR1 and CDR2: SGHVS and FQNEAQ. This chain's CDR3 is CASSSWTGGVPGELFF. CDR3 coding DNA: TGTGCCAGCAGCTCTTGGACAGGGGGCGTCCCCGGGGAGCTGTTTTTT.

This chain links TRBV7-2 with TRBJ2-1, with 8 bases that match TRBD1. The CDR3 spans 15 residues. The germline gives CDR1 SGHTA, CDR2 FQGNSA. V gave up 4 bases and J gave up 4 bases; unmatched junction bases: 6. The CDR3 reads CASSSQDRVYNEQFF. The CDR3 region has the DNA TGTGCCAGCAGCTCACAGGACAGGGTTTACAATGAGCAGTTCTTC.

This clone turned up a few times. The rearrangement uses TRBV18 and TRBJ1-6, with D possibly TRBD1 on 5 matching bases. The length of the CDR3 is 16 residues. From germline, CDR1 is KGHSH and CDR2 LQKENI. Trimming took 3 bases from V and 9 from J, leaving 18 bases between them. The CDR3 protein is CASSPQGLATSSPLHF. In DNA, the CDR3 is TGTGCCAGCTCACCCCAGGGTTTGGCAACAAGTTCACCCCTCCACTTT.

This clone was recorded a few times. The chain joins TRBV10-3 to TRBJ2-1, with TRBD2 matching over 9 bases. The V gene end was trimmed by 4 bases and the J gene end by 7 bases; junction bases not matched to a gene: 11. The CDR3 covers 16 residues. In germline, CDR1 is ENHRY, CDR2 SYGVKD. In nucleotides, the CDR3 is TGTGCCATCAGTGTTTCGGCGGGAGGGAGTAATAATGAGCAGTTCTTC. Translation: CAISVSAGGSNNEQFF.

This clone appeared a few times. V gene TRBV7-6 combines with J gene TRBJ2-5; no clear D. The CDR3 totals 12 residues. Germline-derived CDR1 and CDR2 are SGHVS and FNYEAQ. Trimming pared 5 bases from V and 5 bases from J, leaving 9 bases between. CDR3 protein: CASSPPRETQYF. DNA of the CDR3: TGTGCCAGCAGCCCTCCCCGGGAGACCCAGTACTTC.

V is TRBV5-1 and J is TRBJ2-1; D is possibly TRBD2 (6 bases). Germline-derived CDR1 and CDR2 are SGHRS and YFSETQ. The length of the CDR3 is 14 residues. V lost 4 bases, J lost 6 bases, and 14 bases lay in between. CDR3 in amino acids: CASSPEGWGNEQFF. Here the CDR3 DNA reads TGCGCCAGCAGCCCGGAGGGCTGGGGCAATGAGCAGTTCTTC.

This chain links TRBV29-1 with TRBJ1-2, with 9 bases that match TRBD1. The V gene's germline CDR1 is SQVTM and CDR2 ANQGSEA. This CDR3 region has 12 residues. The chain's CDR3 is CSFGTGYNGYTF. The DNA of the CDR3 is TGCAGTTTTGGGACAGGGTATAATGGCTACACCTTC.

In its sample, this clone was seen a few times. The V call is TRBV10-3, the J call TRBJ1-1, with D perhaps TRBD1 (5 bases). The CDR3 has 14 residues. The germline gives CDR1 ENHRY, CDR2 SYGVKD. The V gene lost 3 bases and the J gene lost 11 bases, with 19 bases spanning the gap. CDR3 in DNA: TGTGCCATCAGTGATGGACGGGGGGAGGTGTATGCTTTCTTT. Translation: CAISDGRGEVYAFF.

This chain connects TRBV10-3 to TRBJ2-7, with 8 nucleotides matching TRBD2. Germline V gene lookup returns CDR1 ENHRY and CDR2 SYGVKD. V lost 6 bases, J lost 2 bases, and 12 bases stayed unmatched. The CDR3 is 16 amino acids. In DNA form, the CDR3 reads TGTGCCATCAGGACATCTACTAGCGGAGCCCCCTACGAGCAGTACTTC. Translating gives CAIRTSTSGAPYEQYF.

This clone was counted a single time. V is TRBV11-2 and J is TRBJ1-1, with TRBD1 matching 8 bases. Losses at the gene ends were 6 bases for V and 3 bases for J; bases not matched to a gene: 9. The CDR3 extends over 15 amino acids. Germline V gives CDR1 SGHAT, CDR2 FQNNGV. In DNA form, the CDR3 reads TGTGCCAGCAGGTACGACAGGGGATTGGACACTGAAGCTTTCTTT. As protein: CASRYDRGLDTEAFF.

V usage is TRBV6-5 and J usage is TRBJ1-2, with TRBD1 matching 7 bases. V trimming: 6 bases; J trimming: 7 bases; junction bases outside the gene matches: 11. The germline gives CDR1 MNHEY, CDR2 SVGAGI. This CDR3 spans 14 amino acids. CDR3 DNA: TGTGCCAGCAGCATCCAAGGGGGCATGGGTGGCTACACCTTC. Its protein product is CASSIQGGMGGYTF.

V and J are TRBV4-2 and TRBJ2-7; TRBD2 matches at 10 bases. Germline loops: CDR1 LGHNA, CDR2 YNFKEQ. The CDR3 length is 16 residues. Losses at the gene ends were 0 bases for V and 0 bases for J; bases not matched to a gene: 2. The CDR3 spells CASSQDASGSSYEQYF. The CDR3 region has the DNA TGTGCCAGCAGCCAAGATGCTAGCGGGAGCTCCTACGAGCAGTACTTC.

The CDR3 nucleotides read TGTGCCAGCGGACAGGCCTACGAGCAGTACTTC. Amino acids: CASGQAYEQYF. The V call is TRBV6-1, the J call TRBJ2-7; 7 bases are shared with TRBD1. The length of the CDR3 is 11 residues. With V trimmed by 8 bases and J by 2 bases, 0 bases remained unmatched. CDR1 is MNHNS and CDR2 is SASEGT in the germline V gene.

The rearrangement uses TRBV5-6 and TRBJ2-1, with D tentatively TRBD2 (6 bases). CDR1 SGHDT and CDR2 YYEEEE come from the germline V gene. V lost 4 bases to trimming and J lost 2 bases, with 10 bases between them. This CDR3 is 14 amino acids long. CDR3 residues: CASSVGTAYNEQFF. The DNA of the CDR3 is TGTGCCAGCAGCGTGGGGACTGCCTACAATGAGCAGTTCTTC.

CDR3 in amino acids: CASSGGGSGGYTF. The CDR3, as DNA: TGTGCCAGCAGCGGGGGGGGTAGTGGTGGCTACACCTTC. V gene TRBV27 combines with J gene TRBJ1-2, with TRBD1 as a possible D gene (5 bases). Between the trimmed V and J ends, which lost 6 bases and 7 bases, there was a span of 15 bases. The germline V gene encodes CDR1 MNHEY and CDR2 SMNVEV (reference sequence). The CDR3 has 13 residues.

V and J are TRBV6-6 and TRBJ1-5, with a weak D call TRBD1 (5 bases). This CDR3 spans 15 amino acids. Germline CDR1 reads MNHNY; CDR2 reads SVGAGI (reference sequence). V gave up 5 bases and J gave up 1 base, with 12 bases separating them. CDR3 amino acids: CASSGGLGSNQPQHF. For the CDR3, the DNA is TGTGCCAGCAGTGGGGGACTGGGGAGCAATCAGCCCCAGCATTTT.

The chain's CDR3 is CASSPSGNRNSPLHF. CDR3 sequence (DNA): TGTGCCAGCAGCCCCTCGGGGAATCGGAATTCACCCCTCCACTTT. V is TRBV7-2 and J is TRBJ1-6; D is ambiguous. Germline CDR1 reads SGHTA; CDR2 reads FQGNSA. CDR3 length: 15 residues. V dropped 5 bases and J dropped 7 bases, with 15 bases sitting between them.

This chain links TRBV10-3 with TRBJ2-2; 12 nucleotides agree with TRBD1. The CDR3 covers 16 residues. From germline, CDR1 is ENHRY and CDR2 SYGVKD. Trimming removed 4 bases from V and 8 bases from J; junction bases left unmatched: 8. The CDR3 loop reads CAISAQGQGAAGELFF. Here the CDR3 DNA reads TGTGCCATCAGTGCCCAGGGACAGGGGGCGGCGGGGGAGCTGTTTTTT.